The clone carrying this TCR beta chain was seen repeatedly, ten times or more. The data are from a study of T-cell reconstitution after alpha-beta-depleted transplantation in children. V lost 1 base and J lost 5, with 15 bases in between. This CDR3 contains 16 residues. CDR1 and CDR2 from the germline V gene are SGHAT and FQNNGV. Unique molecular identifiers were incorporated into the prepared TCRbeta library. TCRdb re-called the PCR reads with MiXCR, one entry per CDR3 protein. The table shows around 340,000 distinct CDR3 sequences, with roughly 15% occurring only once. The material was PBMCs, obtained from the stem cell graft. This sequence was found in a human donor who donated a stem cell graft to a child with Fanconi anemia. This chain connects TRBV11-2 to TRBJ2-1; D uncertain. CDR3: CASSLGGSYRNNEQFF. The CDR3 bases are TGTGCCAGCAGCTTAGGCGGCTCCTATCGTAACAATGAGCAGTTCTTC.